In its sample, the clone carrying this TCR beta chain was seen a few times. V was shortened by 5 bases and J by 3 bases, with 16 bases between the two germline ends. There are 15 residues in the CDR3. The germline V gene encodes CDR1 MNHEY and CDR2 SMNVEV (reference sequence). The source of the sample is a study of CD8+ T cells in alopecia areata. Sample treatment: oral pan-JAK inhibitor, 5-10 mg twice daily. Extracted RNA was reverse transcribed into cDNA, the sequencing template. Measured with immunoSEQ multiplex PCR; TCRdb has only the in-frame clones, and not every one. The data hold 190,000 or so clones, with about 60% observed a single time.

The starting material was CD8+ T cells sorted from blood, obtained at week 24, from a patient treated with tofacitinib. J is TRBJ1-2 and V is TRBV27, with D perhaps matching TRBD1 (5 bases). The receptor was isolated from a human donor with alopecia areata. CDR3 residues: CASSALWGTDYGYTF. CDR3 sequence (DNA): TGTGCCAGCAGTGCTCTGTGGGGGACGGACTATGGCTACACCTTC.